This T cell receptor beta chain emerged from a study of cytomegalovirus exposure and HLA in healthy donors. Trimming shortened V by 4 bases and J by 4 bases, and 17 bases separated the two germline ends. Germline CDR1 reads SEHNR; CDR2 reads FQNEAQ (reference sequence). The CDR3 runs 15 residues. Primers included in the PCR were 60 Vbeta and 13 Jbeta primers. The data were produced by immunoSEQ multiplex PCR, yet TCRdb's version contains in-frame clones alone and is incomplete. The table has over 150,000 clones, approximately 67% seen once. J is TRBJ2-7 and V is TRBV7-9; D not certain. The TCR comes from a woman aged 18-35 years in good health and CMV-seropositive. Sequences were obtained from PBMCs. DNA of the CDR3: TGTGCCAGCAGCTCGCGTACCCCCCCTTCTTACGAGCAGTACTTC. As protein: CASSSRTPPSYEQYF.